What follows describes a single TCR beta chain. Its specificity is unknown. This record comes from a study of glioma-infiltrating T cells after dendritic cell vaccination. General study points: Longer survival after dendritic cell vaccination followed higher pretreatment TIL content.

Sequenced by immunoSEQ multiplex PCR; TCRdb stores in-frame clones only, minus some. The profile shows 75,000 to 100,000 clones, about 79% of them singletons. V was pared by 4 bases and J by 4 bases, with 11 bases between. The germline gives CDR1 SGDLS, CDR2 YYNGEE. The CDR3 length is 13 residues. The genes are TRBV9 and TRBJ2-5; no reliable D call. Here the sequenced sample was blood, taken before dendritic cell vaccination. This receptor was taken from a human donor with glioblastoma. The CDR3: CASSRGLLETQYF. CDR3 nucleotide sequence: TGTGCCAGCAGCCGTGGGCTTTTAGAGACCCAGTACTTC.